The source of this TCR beta chain is a study of PD-1 blockade in classical Hodgkin lymphoma (dated by TCRdb to the early 2020s). Regarding the complete study: Nivolumab dosing was 3 mg/kg intravenously every 2 weeks, continuing until either disease progression or unacceptable toxicity. To define a peripheral blood immune signature of response to PD-1 blockade in classical Hodgkin lymphoma, the study combined TCR beta sequencing with CyTOF. The investigation overall reported the following: Lower diversity was observed in patients in whom nivolumab was started less than 1 year after ASCT, and these patients were excluded from later analyses so that confounding by immune reconstitution would be avoided. A significant rise by C4D1 was seen in CD4+ but not CD8+ TCR diversity (p=0.0027 vs p=0.16), with the rise being most apparent in complete responders (p=0.02). Baseline TCR diversity was reported to be lower in newly diagnosed patients than in healthy donors and to be lower still in relapsed/refractory patients. Trial patients with a complete response had baseline diversity similar to that of newly diagnosed patients, while partial responders and progressors had significantly lower diversity. The study was limited to a single clinical trial cohort, and causes of repertoire differences, possibly disease activity or prior therapy, remained undefined.

In the paper's terms, the time point label means: cycle 2 day 1 (C2D1) of nivolumab. Every trial patient had relapsed following autologous stem cell transplantation, and prior brentuximab vedotin exposure was what differed among cohorts A, B and C. The trial cohort was composed of approximately 60 patients with relapsed/refractory classical Hodgkin lymphoma, for whom complete response, partial response or progressive disease was recorded as best overall response. Single-agent nivolumab was administered to trial patients in the multi-cohort phase II CheckMate 205 trial. An independent review committee assessed best overall response by applying the 2007 International Working Group response criteria. Trial PBMCs were obtained immediately prior to nivolumab initiation (C1D1) and on therapy at cycle 2 day 1 and cycle 4 day 1. Peripheral blood was collected in 8 mL Vacutainer Cell Preparation Tubes, from which PBMCs were isolated by centrifugation and then cryopreserved.

This clone was counted between two and nine times. This receptor's antigen is unknown. No much larger clone is present one base from it, and per-base qualities are unavailable. The CDR3 has 12 amino acids, counting the end cysteine and phenylalanine. Just the 36-base CDR3 DNA is kept, in frame starting at base 1. Per the germline V gene (reference sequence), PRHDT is the CDR1 and FYEKMQ is the CDR2. Trimming costs V 4 bases and J 7 bases, and their ends lie 11 bases apart. Genomic DNA was extracted with the Qiagen DNeasy kit from unsorted PBMCs and from negatively selected CD4+ and CD8+ fractions. TCR beta CDR3 regions were amplified by immunoSEQ multiplex PCR using primers annealing to V and J segments. A synthetic immune receptor repertoire was used to minimize amplification bias, and any remaining bias was removed computationally after sequencing. Concerning the study's data processing: Repertoire diversity was quantified as the Shannon entropy index using custom Python scripts. Unsorted, CD4+ and CD8+ repertoires were analyzed separately, except in combined analyses where CD4+ and CD8+ sequences were merged in silico. Clonal expansion was defined as a frequency increase of at least 2-fold after treatment compared with C1D1, and clones undetected at baseline were assigned a pseudocount of 0.5. Clones with 0 or 1 copy at C1D1 were defined as singleton clones, while clones with 2 or more copies were defined as non-singleton clones. Clones expanded in unsorted samples were annotated as CD4+, CD8+ or unknown by matching protein sequences in sorted samples from the same patient. Wilcoxon tests were applied to paired samples to test diversity changes from C1D1 to C4D1. Drawn from immuneACCESS, this table holds only the in-frame rearrangements with V and J called that TCRdb kept. Clones are partly lost; checked studies trace under half to an unresolved V gene and leave the rest unexplained. The V and J calls and clone size come from that table; D and trimming were worked out from the DNA. The sample yields about 110,000 clones; nearly 90% were counted once. Less than 20% of the sample lies in the top ten.

The chain is encoded by TRBV13 joined to TRBJ2-7; too little of a D gene remains to name it. This sample comprised peripheral blood mononuclear cells (PBMCs), obtained before the second cycle of nivolumab. The sequence was obtained from a human donor with classical Hodgkin lymphoma. The DNA sequence is TGTGCCAGCAGCTCGCGGACCAGGGAGCAGTACTTC. This sequence encodes CASSSRTREQYF.